This T cell receptor (beta chain) appears in the sequencing data of a study of technical replicates of blood from a few donors. Repertoires were generated with immunoSEQ multiplex PCR, while TCRdb's copy carries only in-frame clones and drops some. The repertoire consists of approximately 50,000 clones, with roughly 94% occurring once and the leading ten covering approximately 0.22%. The germline V gene encodes CDR1 WNHNN and CDR2 SYGVQD (reference sequence). There are 15 residues in the CDR3. With V trimmed by 2 bases and J by 1 base, 0 bases remained unmatched. The TCR originated in a human donor in good health. Specimen: T cells isolated from PBMCs. The chain employs TRBV10-1 and TRBJ2-7; the match to TRBD2 covers 12 bases. The CDR3 DNA reads TGCGCCAGCAGTGAGGGACTAGCGGGATCCTACGAGCAGTACTTC. As protein: CASSEGLAGSYEQYF.